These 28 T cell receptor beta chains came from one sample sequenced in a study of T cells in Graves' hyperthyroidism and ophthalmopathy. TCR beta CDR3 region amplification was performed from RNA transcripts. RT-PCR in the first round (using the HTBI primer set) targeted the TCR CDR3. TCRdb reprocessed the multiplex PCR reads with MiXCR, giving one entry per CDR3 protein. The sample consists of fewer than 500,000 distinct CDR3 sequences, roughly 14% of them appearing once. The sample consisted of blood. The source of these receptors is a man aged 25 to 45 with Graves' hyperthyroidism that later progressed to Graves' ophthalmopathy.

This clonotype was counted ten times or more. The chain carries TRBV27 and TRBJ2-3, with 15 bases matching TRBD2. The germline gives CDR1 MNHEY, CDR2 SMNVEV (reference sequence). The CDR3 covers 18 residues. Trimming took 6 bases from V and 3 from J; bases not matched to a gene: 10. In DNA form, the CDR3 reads TGTGCCAGCAGCCGGACCGGGACTAGCGGGGGGAGGACAGATACGCAGTATTTT. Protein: CASSRTGTSGGRTDTQYF.

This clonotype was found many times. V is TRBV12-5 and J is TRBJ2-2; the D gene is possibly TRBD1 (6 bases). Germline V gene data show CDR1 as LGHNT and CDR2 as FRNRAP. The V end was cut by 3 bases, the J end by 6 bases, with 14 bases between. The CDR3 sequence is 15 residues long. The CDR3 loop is CASGFQGFLAGELFF. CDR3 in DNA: TGTGCTAGTGGTTTCCAGGGGTTCTTGGCCGGGGAGCTGTTTTTT.

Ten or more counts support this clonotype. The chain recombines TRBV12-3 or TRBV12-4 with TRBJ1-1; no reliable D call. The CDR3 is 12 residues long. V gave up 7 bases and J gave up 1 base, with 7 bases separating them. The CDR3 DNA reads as TGTGCCAGCAACCGGTGGAACACTGAAGCTTTCTTT. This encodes CASNRWNTEAFF.

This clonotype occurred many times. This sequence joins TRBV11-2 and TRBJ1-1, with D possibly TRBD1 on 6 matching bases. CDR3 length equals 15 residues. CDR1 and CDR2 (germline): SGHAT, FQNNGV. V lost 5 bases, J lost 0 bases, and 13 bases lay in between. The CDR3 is CASSATQGMNTEAFF. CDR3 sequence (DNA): TGTGCCAGCAGCGCAACACAGGGCATGAACACTGAAGCTTTCTTT.

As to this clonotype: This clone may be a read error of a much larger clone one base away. The CDR3 sequence is CASGDRQGRNTEAFF. The DNA of the CDR3 is TGTGCCAGCGGTGACCGACAGGGTCGGAACACTGAAGCTTTCTTT. The chain links TRBV6-2 or TRBV6-3 to TRBJ1-1, with TRBD1 matching over 7 bases. The CDR3 has 15 residues. Germline CDR1 MNHEY, CDR2 SVGEGT. V lost 8 bases and J lost 1; bases outside the gene matches: 10.

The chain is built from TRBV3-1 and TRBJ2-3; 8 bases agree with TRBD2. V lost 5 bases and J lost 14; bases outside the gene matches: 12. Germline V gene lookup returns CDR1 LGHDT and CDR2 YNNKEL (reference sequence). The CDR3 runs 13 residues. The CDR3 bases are TGTGCCAGCAGCGAAACGTCAGGGACTAGAAGGTATTTT. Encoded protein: CASSETSGTRRYF.

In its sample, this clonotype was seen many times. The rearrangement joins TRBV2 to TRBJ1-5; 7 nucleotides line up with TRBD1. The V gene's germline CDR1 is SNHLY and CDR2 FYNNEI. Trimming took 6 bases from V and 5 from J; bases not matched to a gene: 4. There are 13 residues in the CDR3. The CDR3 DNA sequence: TGTGCCAGCAGAGGAACAGGGGATCAGCCCCAGCATTTT. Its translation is CASRGTGDQPQHF.

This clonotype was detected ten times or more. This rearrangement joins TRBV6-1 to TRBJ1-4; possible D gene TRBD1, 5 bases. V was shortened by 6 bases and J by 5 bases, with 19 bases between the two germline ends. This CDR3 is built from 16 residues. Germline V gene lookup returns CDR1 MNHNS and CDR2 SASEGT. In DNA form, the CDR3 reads TGTGCCAGCAGCCTGCGGGGGACCGCCGAAAATGAAAAACTGTTTTTT. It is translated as CASSLRGTAENEKLFF.

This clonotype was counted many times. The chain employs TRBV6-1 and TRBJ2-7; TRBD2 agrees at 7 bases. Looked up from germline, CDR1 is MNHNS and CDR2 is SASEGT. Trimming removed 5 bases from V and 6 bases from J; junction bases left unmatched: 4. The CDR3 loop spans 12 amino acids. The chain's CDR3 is CASSLGGIEQYF. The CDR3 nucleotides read TGTGCCAGCAGTCTGGGGGGGATCGAGCAGTACTTC.

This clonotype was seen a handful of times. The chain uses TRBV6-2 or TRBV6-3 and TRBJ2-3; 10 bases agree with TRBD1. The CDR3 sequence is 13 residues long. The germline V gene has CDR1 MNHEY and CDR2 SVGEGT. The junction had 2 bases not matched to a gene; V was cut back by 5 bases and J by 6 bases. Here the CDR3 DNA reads TGTGCCAGCAGTGTGACAGGGGGCGATACGCAGTATTTT. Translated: CASSVTGGDTQYF.

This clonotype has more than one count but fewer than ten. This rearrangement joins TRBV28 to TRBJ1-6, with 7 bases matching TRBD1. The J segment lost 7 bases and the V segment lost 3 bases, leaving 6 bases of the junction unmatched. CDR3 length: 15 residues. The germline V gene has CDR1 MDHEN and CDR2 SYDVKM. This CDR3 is CASSLLGGANSPLHF. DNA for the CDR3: TGTGCCAGCAGTTTGTTAGGGGGCGCGAATTCACCCCTCCACTTT.

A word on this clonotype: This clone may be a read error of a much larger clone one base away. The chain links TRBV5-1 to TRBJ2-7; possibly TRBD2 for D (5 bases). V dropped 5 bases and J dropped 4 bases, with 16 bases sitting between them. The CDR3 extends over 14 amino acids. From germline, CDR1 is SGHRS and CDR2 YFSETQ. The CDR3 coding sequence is TGCGCCAGCAGGTGGAGGACGGAAGCTTACGAGCAGTACTTC. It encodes CASRWRTEAYEQYF. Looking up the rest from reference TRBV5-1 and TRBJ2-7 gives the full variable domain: KAGVTQTPRYLIKTRGQQVTLSCSPISGHRSVSWYQQTPGQGLQFLFEYFSETQRNKGNFPGRFSGRQFSNSRSEMNVSTLELGDSALYLCASRWRTEAYEQYFGPGTRLTVT.

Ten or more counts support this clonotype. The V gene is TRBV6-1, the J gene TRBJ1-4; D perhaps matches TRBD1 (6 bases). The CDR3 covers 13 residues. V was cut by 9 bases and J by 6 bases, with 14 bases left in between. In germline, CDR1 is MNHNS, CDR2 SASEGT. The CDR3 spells CASNREVHEKLFF. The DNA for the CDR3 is TGTGCCAGTAACAGGGAGGTTCATGAAAAACTGTTTTTT.

The CDR3: CASSFQGSTYEQYF. The DNA of the CDR3 is TGTGCCAGCAGCTTTCAGGGTTCGACCTACGAGCAGTACTTC. The J gene is TRBJ2-7, the V gene TRBV7-9; possible D gene TRBD1, 5 bases. The CDR3 runs to 14 residues. V shed 3 bases and J shed 2 bases, with 11 bases lying between them. The germline V gene encodes CDR1 SEHNR and CDR2 FQNEAQ (reference sequence).

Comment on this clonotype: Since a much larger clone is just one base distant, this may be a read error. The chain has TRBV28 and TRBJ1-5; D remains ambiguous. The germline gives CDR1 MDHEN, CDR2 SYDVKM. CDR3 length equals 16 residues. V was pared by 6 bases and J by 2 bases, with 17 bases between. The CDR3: CASRYSGRIRNQPQHF. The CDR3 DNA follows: TGTGCCAGCAGGTACAGTGGGAGGATTCGCAATCAGCCCCAGCATTTT. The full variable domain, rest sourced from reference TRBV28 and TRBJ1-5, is DVKVTQSSRYLVKRTGEKVFLECVQDMDHENMFWYRQDPGLGLRLIYFSYDVKMKEKGDIPEGYSVSREKKERFSLILESASTNQTSMYLCASRYSGRIRNQPQHFGDGTRLSIL.

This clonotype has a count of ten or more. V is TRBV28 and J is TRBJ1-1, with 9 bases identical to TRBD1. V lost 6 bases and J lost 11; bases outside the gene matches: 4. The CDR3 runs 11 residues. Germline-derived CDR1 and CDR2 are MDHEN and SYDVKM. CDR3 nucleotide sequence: TGTGCCAGCAGCCTACAGGGGGCGGCTTTCTTT. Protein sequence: CASSLQGAAFF.

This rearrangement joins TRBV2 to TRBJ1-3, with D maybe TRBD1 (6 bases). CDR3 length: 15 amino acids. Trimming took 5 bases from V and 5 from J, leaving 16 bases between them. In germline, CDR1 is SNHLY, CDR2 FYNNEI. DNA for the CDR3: TGTGCCAGCAGTAAACTGGACAGCCATAGAAACACCATATATTTT. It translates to CASSKLDSHRNTIYF.

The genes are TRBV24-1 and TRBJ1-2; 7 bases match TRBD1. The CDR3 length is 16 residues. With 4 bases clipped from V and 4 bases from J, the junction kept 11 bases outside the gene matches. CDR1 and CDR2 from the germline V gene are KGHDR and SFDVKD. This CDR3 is CATSDRRGSASYGYTF. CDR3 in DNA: TGTGCCACCAGTGACCGCAGGGGGAGTGCTTCCTATGGCTACACCTTC.

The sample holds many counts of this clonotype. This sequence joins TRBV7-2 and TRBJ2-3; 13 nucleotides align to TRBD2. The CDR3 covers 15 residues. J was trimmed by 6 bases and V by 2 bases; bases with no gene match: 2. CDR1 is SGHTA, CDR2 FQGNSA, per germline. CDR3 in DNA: TGTGCCAGCAGCTTAACTAGCGGGGGGGCCGATACGCAGTATTTT. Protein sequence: CASSLTSGGADTQYF. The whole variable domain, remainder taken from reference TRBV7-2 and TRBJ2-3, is GAGVSQSPSNKVTEKGKDVELRCDPISGHTALYWYRQSLGQGLEFLIYFQGNSAPDKSGLPSDRFSAERTGGSVSTLTIQRTQQEDSAVYLCASSLTSGGADTQYFGPGTRLTVL.

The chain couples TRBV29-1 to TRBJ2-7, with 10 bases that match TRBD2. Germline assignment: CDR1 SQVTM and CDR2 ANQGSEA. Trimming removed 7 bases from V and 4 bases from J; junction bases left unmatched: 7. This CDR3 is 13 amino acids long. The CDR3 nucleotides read TGCAGCGCCCGAAGCGGGGGGGGGTACGAGCAGTACTTC. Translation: CSARSGGGYEQYF.

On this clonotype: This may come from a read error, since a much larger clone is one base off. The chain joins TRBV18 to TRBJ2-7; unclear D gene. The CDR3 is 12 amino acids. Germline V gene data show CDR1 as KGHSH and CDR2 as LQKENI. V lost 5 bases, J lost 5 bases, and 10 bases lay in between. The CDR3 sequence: CASSSVRDEQYF. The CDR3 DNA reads TGTGCCAGCTCATCTGTAAGAGACGAGCAGTACTTC.

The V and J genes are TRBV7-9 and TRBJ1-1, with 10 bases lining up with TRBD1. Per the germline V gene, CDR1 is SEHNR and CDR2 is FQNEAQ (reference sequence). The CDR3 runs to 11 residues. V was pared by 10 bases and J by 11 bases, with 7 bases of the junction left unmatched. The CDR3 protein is CATSRDRGAFF. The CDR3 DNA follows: TGTGCCACTAGCAGGGACAGGGGTGCTTTCTTT. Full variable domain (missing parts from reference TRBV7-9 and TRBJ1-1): DTGVSQNPRHKITKRGQNVTFRCDPISEHNRLYWYRQTLGQGPEFLTYFQNEAQLEKSRLLSDRFSAERPKGSFSTLEIQRTEQGDSAMYLCATSRDRGAFFGQGTRLTVV.

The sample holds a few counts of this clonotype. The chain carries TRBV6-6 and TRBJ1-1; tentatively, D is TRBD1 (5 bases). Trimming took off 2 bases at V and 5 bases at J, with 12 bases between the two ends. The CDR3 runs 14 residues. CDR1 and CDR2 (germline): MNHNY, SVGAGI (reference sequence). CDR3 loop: CASSYAGIITEAFF. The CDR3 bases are TGTGCCAGCAGTTACGCAGGGATTATAACTGAAGCTTTCTTT.

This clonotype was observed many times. CDR3 sequence reads: CASSPPPWGPARGGETQYF. The CDR3 DNA follows: TGTGCCAGCAGTCCCCCCCCGTGGGGCCCCGCCCGGGGAGGGGAGACCCAGTACTTC. The chain carries TRBV7-9 and TRBJ2-5, with TRBD2 matching 7 bases. Unmatched junction bases numbered 24, after V lost 6 bases and J lost 5 bases. Germline CDR1 reads SEHNR; CDR2 reads FQNEAQ (reference sequence). This CDR3 is 19 amino acids long.

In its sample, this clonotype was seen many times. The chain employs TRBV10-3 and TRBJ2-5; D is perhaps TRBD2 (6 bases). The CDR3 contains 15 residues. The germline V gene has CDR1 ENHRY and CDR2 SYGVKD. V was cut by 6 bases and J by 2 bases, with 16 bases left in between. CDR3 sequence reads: CAIRGEDTRQETQYF. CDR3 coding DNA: TGTGCCATCAGAGGGGAGGACACCCGACAAGAGACCCAGTACTTC.

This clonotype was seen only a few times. The CDR3 here is CASSLLDRDRSPLHF. The CDR3 DNA reads TGTGCCAGCAGTTTATTGGACAGGGACAGATCACCCCTCCACTTT. The chain combines TRBV28 with TRBJ1-6; 8 bases match TRBD1. This CDR3 contains 15 residues. The trim removed 1 base at V and 10 bases at J, leaving 6 bases unmatched. Looked up from germline, CDR1 is MDHEN and CDR2 is SYDVKM.

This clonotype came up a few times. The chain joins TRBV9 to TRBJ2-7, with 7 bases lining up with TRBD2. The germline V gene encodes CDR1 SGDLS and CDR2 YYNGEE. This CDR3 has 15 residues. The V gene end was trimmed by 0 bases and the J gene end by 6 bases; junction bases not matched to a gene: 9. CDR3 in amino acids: CASSVAGGRLGEQYF. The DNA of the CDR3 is TGTGCCAGCAGCGTAGCGGGGGGACGACTTGGCGAGCAGTACTTC.

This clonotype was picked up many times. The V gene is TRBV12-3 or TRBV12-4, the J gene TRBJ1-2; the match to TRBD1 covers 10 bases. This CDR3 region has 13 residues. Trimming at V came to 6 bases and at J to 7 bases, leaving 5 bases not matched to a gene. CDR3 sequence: CASSLTGGVGYTF. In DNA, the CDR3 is TGTGCCAGCAGCTTGACAGGGGGCGTTGGCTACACCTTC.